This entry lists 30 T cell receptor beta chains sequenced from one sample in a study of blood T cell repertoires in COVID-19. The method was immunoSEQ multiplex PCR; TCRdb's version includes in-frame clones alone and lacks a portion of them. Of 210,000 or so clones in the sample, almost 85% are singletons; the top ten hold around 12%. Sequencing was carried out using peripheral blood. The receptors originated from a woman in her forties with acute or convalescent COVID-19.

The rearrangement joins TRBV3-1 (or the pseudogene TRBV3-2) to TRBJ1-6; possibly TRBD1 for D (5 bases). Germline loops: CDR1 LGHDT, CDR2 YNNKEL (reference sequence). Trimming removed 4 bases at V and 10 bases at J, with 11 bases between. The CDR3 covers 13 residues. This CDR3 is CASSLLRESPLHF. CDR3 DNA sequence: TGTGCCAGCAGCCTTCTCAGGGAATCACCCCTCCACTTT.

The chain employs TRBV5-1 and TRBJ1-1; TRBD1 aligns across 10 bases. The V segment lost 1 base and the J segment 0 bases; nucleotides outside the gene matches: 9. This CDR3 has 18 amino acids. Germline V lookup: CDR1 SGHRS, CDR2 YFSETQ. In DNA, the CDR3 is TGCGCCAGCAGCTTGACGGGACAGGGGATTTCCATGAACACTGAAGCTTTCTTT. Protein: CASSLTGQGISMNTEAFF. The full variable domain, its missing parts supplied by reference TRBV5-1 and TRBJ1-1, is KAGVTQTPRYLIKTRGQQVTLSCSPISGHRSVSWYQQTPGQGLQFLFEYFSETQRNKGNFPGRFSGRQFSNSRSEMNVSTLELGDSALYLCASSLTGQGISMNTEAFFGQGTRLTVV.

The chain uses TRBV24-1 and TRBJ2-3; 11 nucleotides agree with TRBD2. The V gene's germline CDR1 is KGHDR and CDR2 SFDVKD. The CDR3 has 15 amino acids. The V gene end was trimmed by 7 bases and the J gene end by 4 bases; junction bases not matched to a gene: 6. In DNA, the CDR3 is TGTGCCACCAGGGAACTAGCGGGAGATTCAGATACGCAGTATTTT. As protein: CATRELAGDSDTQYF.

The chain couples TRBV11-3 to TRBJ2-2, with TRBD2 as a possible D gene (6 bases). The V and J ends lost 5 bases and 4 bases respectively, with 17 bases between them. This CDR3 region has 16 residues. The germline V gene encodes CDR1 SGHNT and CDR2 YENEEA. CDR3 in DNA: TGTGCCAGCAGCCAGGAGGGGCCCCGGGGCACCGGGGAGCTGTTTTTT. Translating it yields CASSQEGPRGTGELFF.

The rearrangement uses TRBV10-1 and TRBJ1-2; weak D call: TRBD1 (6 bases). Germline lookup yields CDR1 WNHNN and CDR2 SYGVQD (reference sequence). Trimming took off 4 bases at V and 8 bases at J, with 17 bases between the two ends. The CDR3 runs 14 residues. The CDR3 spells CASSGNRDTAGYTF. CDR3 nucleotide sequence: TGCGCCAGCAGTGGCAACCGGGACACTGCCGGCTACACCTTC.

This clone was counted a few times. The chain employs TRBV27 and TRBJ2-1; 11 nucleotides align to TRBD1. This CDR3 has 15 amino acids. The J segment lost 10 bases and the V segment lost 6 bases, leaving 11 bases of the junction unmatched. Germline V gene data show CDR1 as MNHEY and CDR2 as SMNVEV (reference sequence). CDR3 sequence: CASSGIGQGAREQFF. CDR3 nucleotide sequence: TGTGCCAGCAGCGGGATAGGACAGGGGGCAAGGGAGCAGTTCTTC.

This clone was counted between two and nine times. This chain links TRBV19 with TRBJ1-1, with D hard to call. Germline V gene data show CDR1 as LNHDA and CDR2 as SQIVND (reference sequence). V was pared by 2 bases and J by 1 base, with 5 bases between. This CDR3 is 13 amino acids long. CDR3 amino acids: CASSILRNTEAFF. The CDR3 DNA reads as TGTGCCAGTAGTATACTCAGGAACACTGAAGCTTTCTTT. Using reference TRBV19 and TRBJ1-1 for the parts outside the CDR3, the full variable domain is DGGITQSPKYLFRKEGQNVTLSCEQNLNHDAMYWYRQDPGQGLRLIYYSQIVNDFQKGDIAEGYSVSREKKESFPLTVTSAQKNPTAFYLCASSILRNTEAFFGQGTRLTVV.

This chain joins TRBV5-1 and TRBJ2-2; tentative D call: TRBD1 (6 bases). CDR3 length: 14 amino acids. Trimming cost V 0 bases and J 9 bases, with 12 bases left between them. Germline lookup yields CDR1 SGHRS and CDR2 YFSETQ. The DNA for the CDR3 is TGCGCCAGCAGCTTGGTGGGGGCTGGACGGGAGCTGTTTTTT. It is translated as CASSLVGAGRELFF.

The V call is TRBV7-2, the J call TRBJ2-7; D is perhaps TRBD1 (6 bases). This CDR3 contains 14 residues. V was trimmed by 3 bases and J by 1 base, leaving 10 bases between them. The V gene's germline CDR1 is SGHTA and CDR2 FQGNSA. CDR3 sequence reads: CASSLDRRSYEQYF. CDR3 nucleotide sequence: TGTGCCAGCAGCTTGGACAGACGTTCCTACGAGCAGTACTTC.

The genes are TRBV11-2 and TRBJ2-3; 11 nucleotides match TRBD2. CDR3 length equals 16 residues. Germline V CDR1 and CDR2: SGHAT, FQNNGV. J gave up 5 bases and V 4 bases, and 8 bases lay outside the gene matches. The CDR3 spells CASSSKTSGKGDTQYF. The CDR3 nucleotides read TGTGCCAGCAGCTCGAAGACTAGCGGGAAGGGAGATACGCAGTATTTT.

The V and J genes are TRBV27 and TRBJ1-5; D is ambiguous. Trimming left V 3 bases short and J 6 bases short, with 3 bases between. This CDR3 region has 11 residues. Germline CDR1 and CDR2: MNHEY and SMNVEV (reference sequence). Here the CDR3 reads CASSFGQPQHF. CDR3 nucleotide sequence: TGTGCCAGCAGTTTCGGTCAGCCCCAGCATTTT.

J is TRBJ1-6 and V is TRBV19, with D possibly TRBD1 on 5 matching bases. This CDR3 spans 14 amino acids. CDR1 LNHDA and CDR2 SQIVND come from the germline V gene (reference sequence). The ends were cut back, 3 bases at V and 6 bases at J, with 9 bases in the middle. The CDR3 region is CASSMGQPNSPLHF. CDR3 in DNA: TGTGCCAGTAGTATGGGGCAGCCTAATTCACCCCTCCACTTT.

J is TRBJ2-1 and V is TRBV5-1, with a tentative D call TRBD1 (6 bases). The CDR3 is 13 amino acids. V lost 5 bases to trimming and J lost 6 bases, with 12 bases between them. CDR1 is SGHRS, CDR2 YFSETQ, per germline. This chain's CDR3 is CASRGAESNEQFF. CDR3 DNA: TGCGCCAGCAGGGGGGCCGAAAGCAATGAGCAGTTCTTC. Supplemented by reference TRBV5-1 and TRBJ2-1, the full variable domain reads KAGVTQTPRYLIKTRGQQVTLSCSPISGHRSVSWYQQTPGQGLQFLFEYFSETQRNKGNFPGRFSGRQFSNSRSEMNVSTLELGDSALYLCASRGAESNEQFFGPGTRLTVL.

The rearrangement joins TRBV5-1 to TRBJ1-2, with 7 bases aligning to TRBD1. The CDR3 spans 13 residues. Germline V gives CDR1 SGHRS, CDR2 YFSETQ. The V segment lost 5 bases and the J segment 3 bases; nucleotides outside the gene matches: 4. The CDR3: CASSKDRDYGYTF. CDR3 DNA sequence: TGCGCCAGCAGTAAAGACAGGGACTATGGCTACACCTTC.

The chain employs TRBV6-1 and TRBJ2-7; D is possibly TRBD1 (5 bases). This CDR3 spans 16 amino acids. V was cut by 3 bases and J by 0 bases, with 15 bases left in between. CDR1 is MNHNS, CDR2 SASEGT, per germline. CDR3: CASSDLRGLTSYEQYF. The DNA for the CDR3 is TGTGCCAGCAGTGATTTAAGGGGCCTTACCTCCTACGAGCAGTACTTC.

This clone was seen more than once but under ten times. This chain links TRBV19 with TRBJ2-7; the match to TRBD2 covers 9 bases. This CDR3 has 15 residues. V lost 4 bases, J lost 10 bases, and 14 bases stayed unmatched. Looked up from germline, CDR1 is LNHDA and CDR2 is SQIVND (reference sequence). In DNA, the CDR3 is TGTGCCAGTAGTACTAGCGGGATGTTTACTGGGCGACAGTACTTC. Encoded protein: CASSTSGMFTGRQYF. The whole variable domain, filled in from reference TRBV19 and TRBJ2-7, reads DGGITQSPKYLFRKEGQNVTLSCEQNLNHDAMYWYRQDPGQGLRLIYYSQIVNDFQKGDIAEGYSVSREKKESFPLTVTSAQKNPTAFYLCASSTSGMFTGRQYFGPGTRLTVT.

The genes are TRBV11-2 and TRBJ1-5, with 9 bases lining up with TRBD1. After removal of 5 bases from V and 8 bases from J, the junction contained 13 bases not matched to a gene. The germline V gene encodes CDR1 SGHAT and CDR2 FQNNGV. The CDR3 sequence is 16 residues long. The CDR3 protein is CASSAGTGQGRKPQHF. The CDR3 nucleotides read TGTGCCAGCAGCGCAGGAACGGGACAGGGAAGAAAGCCCCAGCATTTT.

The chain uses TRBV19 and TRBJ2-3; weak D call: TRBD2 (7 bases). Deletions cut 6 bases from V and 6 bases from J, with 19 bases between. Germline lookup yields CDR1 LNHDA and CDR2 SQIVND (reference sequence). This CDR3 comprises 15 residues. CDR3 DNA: TGTGCCAGTAGCCTGACGGGGGGCGCCCCGGATACGCAGTATTTT. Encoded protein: CASSLTGGAPDTQYF.

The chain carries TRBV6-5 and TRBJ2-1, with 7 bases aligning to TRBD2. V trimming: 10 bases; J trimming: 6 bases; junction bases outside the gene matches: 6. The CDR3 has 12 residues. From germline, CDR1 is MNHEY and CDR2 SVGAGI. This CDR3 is CAIWGGSNEQFF. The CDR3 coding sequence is TGTGCCATCTGGGGGGGGTCCAATGAGCAGTTCTTC.

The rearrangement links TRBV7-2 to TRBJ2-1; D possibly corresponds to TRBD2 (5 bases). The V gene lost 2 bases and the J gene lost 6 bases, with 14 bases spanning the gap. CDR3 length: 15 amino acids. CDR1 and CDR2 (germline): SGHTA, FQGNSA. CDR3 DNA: TGTGCCAGCAGCTTAAGGCCCGGAGGTCCCAATGAGCAGTTCTTC. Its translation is CASSLRPGGPNEQFF.

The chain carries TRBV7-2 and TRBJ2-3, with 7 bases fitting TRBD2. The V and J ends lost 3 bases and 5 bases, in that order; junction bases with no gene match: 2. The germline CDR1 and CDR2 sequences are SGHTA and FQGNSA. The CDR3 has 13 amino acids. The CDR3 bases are TGTGCCAGCAGCTTGAGCGGGGTAGATACGCAGTATTTT. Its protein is CASSLSGVDTQYF.

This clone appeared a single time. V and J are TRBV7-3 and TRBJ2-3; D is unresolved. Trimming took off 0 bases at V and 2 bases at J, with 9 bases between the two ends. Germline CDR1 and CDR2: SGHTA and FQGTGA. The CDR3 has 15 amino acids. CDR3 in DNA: TGTGCCAGCAGCTTAACTTCTCTCGTCACAGATACGCAGTATTTT. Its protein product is CASSLTSLVTDTQYF.

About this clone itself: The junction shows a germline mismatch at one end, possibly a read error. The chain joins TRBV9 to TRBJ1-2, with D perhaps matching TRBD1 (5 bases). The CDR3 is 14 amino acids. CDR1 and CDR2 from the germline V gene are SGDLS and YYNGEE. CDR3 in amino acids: CASSVDGGTYRYTF. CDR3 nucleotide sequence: TGTGCCAGCAGCGTAGACGGGGGGACCTATCGCTACACCTTC.

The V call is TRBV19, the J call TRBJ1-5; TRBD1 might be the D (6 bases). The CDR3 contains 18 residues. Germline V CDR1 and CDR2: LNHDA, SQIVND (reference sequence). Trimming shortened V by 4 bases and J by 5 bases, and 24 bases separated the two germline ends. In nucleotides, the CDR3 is TGTGCCAGTAGTAAGAGGGACTATGGGGGCGAAGGTGATCAGCCCCAGCATTTT. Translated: CASSKRDYGGEGDQPQHF. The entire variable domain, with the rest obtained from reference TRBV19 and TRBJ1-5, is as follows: DGGITQSPKYLFRKEGQNVTLSCEQNLNHDAMYWYRQDPGQGLRLIYYSQIVNDFQKGDIAEGYSVSREKKESFPLTVTSAQKNPTAFYLCASSKRDYGGEGDQPQHFGDGTRLSIL.

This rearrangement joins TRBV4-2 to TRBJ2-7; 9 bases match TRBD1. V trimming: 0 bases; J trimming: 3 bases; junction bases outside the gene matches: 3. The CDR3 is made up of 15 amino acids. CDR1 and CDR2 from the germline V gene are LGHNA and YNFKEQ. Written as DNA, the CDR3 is TGTGCCAGCAGCCAAGAGACAGGGGGAGACTACGAGCAGTACTTC. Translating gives CASSQETGGDYEQYF.

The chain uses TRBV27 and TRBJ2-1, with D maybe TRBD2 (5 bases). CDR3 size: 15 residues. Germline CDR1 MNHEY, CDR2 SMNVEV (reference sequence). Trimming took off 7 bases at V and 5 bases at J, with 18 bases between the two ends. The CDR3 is CASTNGVAKNNEQFF. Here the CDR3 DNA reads TGTGCCAGCACCAATGGGGTAGCGAAAAACAATGAGCAGTTCTTC.

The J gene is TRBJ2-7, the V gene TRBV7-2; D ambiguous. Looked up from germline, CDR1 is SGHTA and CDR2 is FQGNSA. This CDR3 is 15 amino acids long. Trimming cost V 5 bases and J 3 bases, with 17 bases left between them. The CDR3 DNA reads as TGTGCCAGCAGCCTCCCGGGTGGGTTCTTCTACGAGCAGTACTTC. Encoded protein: CASSLPGGFFYEQYF.

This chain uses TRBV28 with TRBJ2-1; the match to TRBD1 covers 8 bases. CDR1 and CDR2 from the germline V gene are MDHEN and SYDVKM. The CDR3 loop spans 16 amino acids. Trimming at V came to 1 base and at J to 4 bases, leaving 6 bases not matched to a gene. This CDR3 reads CASSLFGQGAYNEQFF. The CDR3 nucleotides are TGTGCCAGCAGTTTATTCGGACAGGGCGCTTACAATGAGCAGTTCTTC.

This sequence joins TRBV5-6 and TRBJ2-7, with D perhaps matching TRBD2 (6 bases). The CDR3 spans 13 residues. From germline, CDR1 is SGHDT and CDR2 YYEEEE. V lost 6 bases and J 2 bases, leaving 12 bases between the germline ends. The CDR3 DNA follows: TGTGCCAGCACCGGGACTTTAGCCTACGAGCAGTACTTC. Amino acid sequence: CASTGTLAYEQYF.

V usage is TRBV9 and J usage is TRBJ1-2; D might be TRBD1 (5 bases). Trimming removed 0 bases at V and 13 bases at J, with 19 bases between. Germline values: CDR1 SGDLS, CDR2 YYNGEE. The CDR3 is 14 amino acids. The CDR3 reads CASSVEAYRQKITF. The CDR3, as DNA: TGTGCCAGCAGCGTAGAGGCGTACAGACAGAAGATCACCTTC.